The rows below give T cell receptor beta chains drawn from one sample of a study of human T cells and chemical hapten exposure. TCRdb independently ran MiXCR on the RACE reads; one entry per CDR3 protein. Counted here are 330,000 or so distinct CDR3 sequences, roughly 6% occurring once; the ten biggest clones make up around 5.6%. The specimen comprised whole blood, sampled in connection with sensitization to the hapten diphenylcyclopropenone (DPC). These TCRs come from a woman aged 18-29 years with alopecia areata. Some clones in this sample may be carry-over from other donors' samples. The CDR3 runs from the conserved cysteine through the conserved F or W. The D gene is left open where the match is weak. Clone sizes are given selectively: once, few, many, or a class where the clone is expanded.

cdr3_aa,cdr3_nt,clone_size,d_call,j_call,v_call
CASSRRTSGLNTEAFF,TGTGCCAGCAGTCGCCGGACGTCAGGTTTGAACACTGAAGCTTTCTTT,few,-,TRBJ1-1,TRBV6-5
CASSQAANTEAFF,TGTGCCAGCAGCCAGGCGGCCAACACTGAAGCTTTCTTT,few,-,TRBJ1-1,TRBV7-2
CASRRDRNTGELFF,TGTGCCAGCAGACGGGACAGGAACACCGGGGAGCTGTTTTTT,few,TRBD1,TRBJ2-2,TRBV12-3/TRBV12-4
CASSTTPPTPLYGYTF,TGTGCCAGCAGCACTACGCCGCCTACTCCACTCTATGGCTACACCTTC,-,-,TRBJ1-2,TRBV6-2/TRBV6-3
CAISTDYETGGSYEQYF,TGTGCCATCAGTACCGATTATGAGACAGGGGGCTCCTACGAGCAGTACTTC,few,TRBD1,TRBJ2-7,TRBV10-3
CASSARQGSYGYTF,TGTGCCAGCAGCGCCAGACAGGGATCGTATGGCTACACCTTC,many,TRBD1,TRBJ1-2,TRBV12-3/TRBV12-4
CASSLQPRGGSGYNEQFF,TGCGCCAGCAGCCTCCAACCCCGGGGGGGTTCGGGCTACAATGAGCAGTTCTTC,few,TRBD2,TRBJ2-1,TRBV4-3
CASSPSGPSGNEQFF,TGTGCCAGCAGCCCGAGCGGGCCTTCGGGCAATGAGCAGTTCTTC,many,-,TRBJ2-1,TRBV4-2
CASSSPRGNQPQHF,TGTGCCAGCAGCTCCCCGAGGGGAAATCAGCCCCAGCATTTT,many,-,TRBJ1-5,TRBV6-2/TRBV6-3
CASGNINTEAFF,TGTGCCAGCGGCAACATAAACACTGAAGCTTTCTTT,many,-,TRBJ1-1,TRBV9
CASSYQGQNNEQFF,TGCGCCAGCAGCTATCAGGGACAGAACAATGAGCAGTTCTTC,many,TRBD1,TRBJ2-1,TRBV5-1
CSARDRSGVYEQYF,TGCAGTGCTAGAGACAGGTCGGGCGTCTACGAGCAGTACTTC,-,-,TRBJ2-7,TRBV20-1
CASSFASGGANF,TGTGCCAGCAGTTTTGCTAGCGGGGGGGCCAATTTT,-,TRBD2,TRBJ2-3,TRBV12-3/TRBV12-4
CASSQGLAGLADTQYF,TGTGCTAGCAGCCAGGGACTAGCGGGGTTGGCAGATACGCAGTATTTT,-,TRBD2,TRBJ2-3,TRBV7-7
CATREVDYGYTF,TGTGCCACCAGGGAAGTTGACTATGGCTACACCTTC,many,-,TRBJ1-2,TRBV6-2/TRBV6-3
CASSWTSGVLGSQYF,TGTGCCAGCAGCTGGACTAGCGGGGTCCTAGGGTCCCAGTACTTC,few,TRBD2,TRBJ2-5,TRBV7-9
CASSWGWTVSNQPQHF,TGTGCCAGCAGTTGGGGATGGACAGTTAGCAATCAGCCCCAGCATTTT,many,-,TRBJ1-5,TRBV6-2/TRBV6-3
CASSLSRTGEGQPQHF,TGTGCCAGCAGCCTTAGCCGGACAGGGGAGGGGCAGCCCCAGCATTTT,-,TRBD1,TRBJ1-5,TRBV3-1
CASSQDSPREQYF,TGTGCCAGCAGCCAGGACTCCCCCAGAGAGCAGTACTTC,many,-,TRBJ2-7,TRBV11-2
CASSLDLSIEAFF,TGTGCCAGCAGCTTAGATTTGTCCATTGAAGCTTTCTTT,-,-,TRBJ1-1,TRBV11-2